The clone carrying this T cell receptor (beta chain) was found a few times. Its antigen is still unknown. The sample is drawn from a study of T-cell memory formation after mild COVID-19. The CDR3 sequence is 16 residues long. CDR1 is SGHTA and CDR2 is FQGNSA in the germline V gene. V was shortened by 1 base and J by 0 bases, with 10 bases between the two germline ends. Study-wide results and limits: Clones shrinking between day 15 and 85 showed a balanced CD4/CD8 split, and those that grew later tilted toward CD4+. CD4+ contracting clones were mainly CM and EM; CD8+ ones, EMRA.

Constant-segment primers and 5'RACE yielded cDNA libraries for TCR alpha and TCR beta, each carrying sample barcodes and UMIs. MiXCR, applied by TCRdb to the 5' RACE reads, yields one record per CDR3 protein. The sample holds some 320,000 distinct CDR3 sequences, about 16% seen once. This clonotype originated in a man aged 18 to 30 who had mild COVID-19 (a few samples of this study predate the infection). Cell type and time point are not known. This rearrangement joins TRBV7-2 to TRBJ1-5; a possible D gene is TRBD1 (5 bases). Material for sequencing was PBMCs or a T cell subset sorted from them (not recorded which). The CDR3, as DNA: TGTGCCAGCAGCTTAGGTAGGGACTATAGCAATCAGCCCCAGCATTTT. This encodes CASSLGRDYSNQPQHF.